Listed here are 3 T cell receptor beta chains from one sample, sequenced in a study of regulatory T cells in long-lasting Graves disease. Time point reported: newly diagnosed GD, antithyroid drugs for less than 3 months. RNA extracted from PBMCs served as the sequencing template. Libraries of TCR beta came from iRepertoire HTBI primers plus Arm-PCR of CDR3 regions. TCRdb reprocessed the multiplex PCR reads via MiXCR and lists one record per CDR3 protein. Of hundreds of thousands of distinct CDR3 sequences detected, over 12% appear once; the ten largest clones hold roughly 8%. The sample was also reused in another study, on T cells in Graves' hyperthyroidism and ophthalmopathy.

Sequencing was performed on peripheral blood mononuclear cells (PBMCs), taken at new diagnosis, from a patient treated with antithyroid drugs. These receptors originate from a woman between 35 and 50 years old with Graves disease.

Written as DNA, the CDR3 is TGTGCCAGCTCACCCGGGACTAGCGGGAGGGGAACCTACGAGCAGTACTTC. It specifies CASSPGTSGRGTYEQYF. The chain has TRBV18 and TRBJ2-7, with 16 bases identical to TRBD2. The CDR3 spans 17 residues. CDR1 is KGHSH and CDR2 is LQKENI in the germline V gene. V lost 3 bases and J lost 2; bases outside the gene matches: 4.

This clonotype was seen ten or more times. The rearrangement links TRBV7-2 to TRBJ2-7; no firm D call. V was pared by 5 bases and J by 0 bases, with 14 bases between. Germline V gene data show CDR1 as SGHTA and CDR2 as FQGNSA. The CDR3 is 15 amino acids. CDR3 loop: CASSPVDGASYEQYF. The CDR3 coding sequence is TGTGCCAGCAGCCCCGTCGACGGCGCCTCCTACGAGCAGTACTTC.

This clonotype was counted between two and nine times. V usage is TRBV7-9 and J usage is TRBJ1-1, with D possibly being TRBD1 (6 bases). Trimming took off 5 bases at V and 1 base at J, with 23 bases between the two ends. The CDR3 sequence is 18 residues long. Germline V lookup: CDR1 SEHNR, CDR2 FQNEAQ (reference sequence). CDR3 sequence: CASSPSLRGGGGNTEAFF. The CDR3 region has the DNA TGTGCCAGCAGCCCCTCCCTGAGGGGGGGAGGAGGGAACACTGAAGCTTTCTTT.